The 23 T cell receptor beta chains in this list originate from one sample, sequenced in a study of CD8 T cells in ankylosing spondylitis. Study findings and constraints: Blood of patients with ankylosing spondylitis appeared to be characterized by a TCR beta motif of several highly homologous variants.

A single record per CDR3 protein comes from TCRdb applying MiXCR to the 5' RACE reads. The table lists 450,000 to 550,000 distinct CDR3 sequences, less than 6% of them singletons. These receptors lack a known antigen. The source material was blood, either unsorted or a sorted T cell fraction (not recorded which). The receptors originated from a male donor with ankylosing spondylitis.

At least ten counts were recorded for this clonotype. This chain uses TRBV10-3 with TRBJ2-7; no clear D. With 5 bases removed from V and 5 bases from J, the gap between germline ends came to 10 bases. Per the germline V gene, CDR1 is ENHRY and CDR2 is SYGVKD. This CDR3 comprises 12 residues. The CDR3 nucleotides are TGTGCCATCAGTCAACAAATCCACGAGCAGTACTTC. Residues: CAISQQIHEQYF.

This clonotype has at least ten counts. The chain employs TRBV12-3 or TRBV12-4 and TRBJ1-1; D gene unclear. This CDR3 has 11 amino acids. Between the trimmed V and J ends, which lost 8 bases and 4 bases, there was a span of 8 bases. The CDR3 DNA reads as TGTGCCAGCGGCGCTGCCACTGAAGCTTTCTTT. Amino acid sequence: CASGAATEAFF.

This clonotype was counted many times. This chain connects TRBV4-2 to TRBJ2-6; unclear D gene. The V gene lost 4 bases and the J gene lost 1 base, with 26 bases spanning the gap. Germline CDR1 reads LGHNA; CDR2 reads YNFKEQ. This CDR3 comprises 21 residues. This chain's CDR3 is CASSPLSASPGPLSGANVLTF. As DNA, the CDR3 is TGTGCCAGCAGCCCACTTTCTGCCTCTCCGGGCCCCCTTTCTGGGGCCAACGTCCTGACTTTC.

This clonotype came up many times. The V and J genes are TRBV28 and TRBJ1-4; maybe TRBD1 (6 bases). The CDR3 consists of 14 residues. Germline V CDR1 and CDR2: MDHEN, SYDVKM. The V gene lost 3 bases and the J gene lost 6 bases, with 11 bases spanning the gap. CDR3 DNA: TGTGCCAGCAGTTTCGGGACACCGGATGAAAAACTGTTTTTT. It translates to CASSFGTPDEKLFF.

This clonotype was seen once. This may be a read error, as it is one base from a much larger clone. V is TRBV24-1 and J is TRBJ2-1; tentatively, D is TRBD2 (7 bases). The CDR3 contains 13 residues. CDR1 is KGHDR, CDR2 SFDVKD, per germline. This CDR3 is CSTSAGAHNEQFF. CDR3 DNA: TGTTCCACCAGTGCGGGGGCCCACAATGAGCAGTTCTTC.

This clonotype was recorded many times. V usage is TRBV4-3 and J usage is TRBJ1-4; D possibly corresponds to TRBD1 (5 bases). Germline lookup yields CDR1 LGHNA and CDR2 YSLEER. This CDR3 comprises 16 residues. Trimming shortened V by 4 bases and J by 0 bases, and 12 bases separated the two germline ends. As DNA, the CDR3 is TGCGCCAGCAGCCCTCGCCGGGGCGCAACTAATGAAAAACTGTTTTTT. As protein: CASSPRRGATNEKLFF.

This clonotype was counted many times. J is TRBJ2-7 and V is TRBV29-1, with TRBD1 matching 10 bases. The V and J ends lost 1 base and 5 bases, in that order; junction bases with no gene match: 8. The CDR3 runs 15 residues. From germline, CDR1 is SQVTM and CDR2 ANQGSEA. CDR3 amino acids: CSVEGGTGVQNEQYF. Here the CDR3 DNA reads TGCAGCGTTGAAGGAGGGACAGGGGTTCAGAACGAGCAGTACTTC.

This clonotype was picked up many times. The V and J genes are TRBV7-2 and TRBJ1-5; D perhaps matches TRBD1 (5 bases). This CDR3 is 14 amino acids long. V was trimmed by 5 bases and J by 1 base, leaving 9 bases between them. Germline lookup yields CDR1 SGHTA and CDR2 FQGNSA. The CDR3 DNA reads as TGTGCCAGCAGCACGGGACGGAGCAATCAGCCCCAGCATTTT. Amino acid sequence: CASSTGRSNQPQHF.

This clonotype appeared many times. The chain links TRBV29-1 to TRBJ1-4, with 10 bases that match TRBD1. From germline, CDR1 is SQVTM and CDR2 ANQGSEA. V trimming: 4 bases; J trimming: 8 bases; junction bases outside the gene matches: 4. This CDR3 comprises 13 residues. In DNA form, the CDR3 reads TGCAGCGTTGTACCGGGACAGGGGGAAAAACTGTTTTTT. Its protein is CSVVPGQGEKLFF.

This clonotype has at least ten counts. CDR3 coding DNA: TGCAGTGCTATCCGGGGAGGCTACAATCAGCCCCAGCATTTT. Translating it yields CSAIRGGYNQPQHF. V and J are TRBV20-1 and TRBJ1-5; D is undetermined. Trimming cost V 4 bases and J 3 bases, with 13 bases left between them. The CDR3 consists of 14 residues. The germline V gene encodes CDR1 DFQATT and CDR2 SNEGSKA (reference sequence).

This clonotype was counted many times. This CDR3 is CSVEDSYYEQYF. The CDR3 DNA follows: TGCAGCGTTGAAGATAGTTACTACGAGCAGTACTTC. The chain has TRBV29-1 and TRBJ2-7, with D unclear. The CDR3 spans 12 residues. Trimming removed 0 bases from V and 3 bases from J, with 6 bases in between. Germline V gene lookup returns CDR1 SQVTM and CDR2 ANQGSEA.

The J gene is TRBJ2-5, the V gene TRBV29-1, with TRBD1 matching 7 bases. Germline assignment: CDR1 SQVTM and CDR2 ANQGSEA. The CDR3 length is 12 residues. V shed 6 bases and J 5 bases; nucleotides not matched to a gene: 6. DNA of the CDR3: TGCAGCGTCATGACAGGGACGGAGACCCAGTACTTC. This codes for CSVMTGTETQYF.

This sequence joins TRBV2 and TRBJ2-7, with D perhaps being TRBD1 or TRBD2 (6 bases each). The CDR3 covers 13 residues. V was trimmed by 4 bases and J by 6 bases, leaving 13 bases between them. Germline V gene sequence: CDR1 SNHLY, CDR2 FYNNEI. The CDR3 DNA reads TGTGCCAGCAGTGCCCTCGAGGGGGGCGAGCAGTACTTC. The encoded protein is CASSALEGGEQYF. The variable domain in full, completed from reference TRBV2 and TRBJ2-7, reads EPEVTQTPSHQVTQMGQEVILRCVPISNHLYFYWYRQILGQKVEFLVSFYNNEISEKSEIFDDQFSVERPDGSNFTLKIRSTKLEDSAMYFCASSALEGGEQYFGPGTRLTVT.

The chain employs TRBV5-1 and TRBJ2-5; D uncertain. Germline-derived CDR1 and CDR2 are SGHRS and YFSETQ. CDR3 size: 14 residues. The ends were cut back, 0 bases at V and 0 bases at J, with 6 bases in the middle. CDR3 protein: CASSLGKYQETQYF. CDR3 DNA sequence: TGCGCCAGCAGCTTGGGCAAGTACCAAGAGACCCAGTACTTC.

This clonotype was detected ten times or more. The gene calls are TRBV7-9 and TRBJ1-2; D gene unclear. Germline lookup yields CDR1 SEHNR and CDR2 FQNEAQ (reference sequence). The V end was cut by 3 bases, the J end by 4 bases, with 18 bases between. The CDR3 sequence is 16 residues long. The CDR3 here is CASSFLGGLVIYGYTF. CDR3 nucleotides: TGTGCCAGCAGCTTTTTAGGTGGCCTTGTAATCTATGGCTACACCTTC.

This clonotype was recorded many times. The rearrangement links TRBV24-1 to TRBJ1-5, with D maybe TRBD1 (5 bases). The V gene's germline CDR1 is KGHDR and CDR2 SFDVKD. CDR3 length equals 13 residues. V gave up 9 bases and J gave up 4 bases, with 12 bases separating them. DNA of the CDR3: TGTGCCACCCAGCCCAGGGCAAATCAGCCCCAGCATTTT. This codes for CATQPRANQPQHF.

Note on this clonotype: A read error may be the cause here, since a much bigger clone is one base away. This sequence joins TRBV5-6 and TRBJ2-7; 9 bases map to TRBD1. V was clipped by 9 bases and J by 6 bases; unmatched bases: 13. CDR3 length: 14 amino acids. Germline lookup yields CDR1 SGHDT and CDR2 YYEEEE. This chain's CDR3 is CAITWGQGGGEQYF. The CDR3, as DNA: TGTGCCATCACCTGGGGACAGGGTGGCGGCGAGCAGTACTTC.

This clonotype was observed at least ten times. The V call is TRBV7-9, the J call TRBJ2-7, with a weak D call TRBD2 (6 bases). The CDR3 contains 15 residues. Germline loops: CDR1 SEHNR, CDR2 FQNEAQ (reference sequence). The V gene lost 1 base and the J gene lost 2 bases, with 12 bases spanning the gap. The CDR3 nucleotides read TGTGCCAGCAGCTTAGAGGCGGGGCGAACCTACGAGCAGTACTTC. It translates to CASSLEAGRTYEQYF.

This clonotype turned up a few times. The gene calls are TRBV15 and TRBJ2-5, with D tentatively TRBD2 (6 bases). CDR3 size: 16 residues. V lost 0 bases and J lost 2, with 13 bases in between. Germline CDR1 LNHNV, CDR2 YYDKDF (reference sequence). The CDR3 loop is CATSRDGRGLQETQYF. In DNA, the CDR3 is TGTGCCACCAGCAGAGATGGAAGGGGACTGCAAGAGACCCAGTACTTC.

This clonotype was detected ten times or more. This chain connects TRBV5-1 to TRBJ2-3; weak D call: TRBD1 (6 bases). The germline V gene has CDR1 SGHRS and CDR2 YFSETQ. Deletions cut 0 bases from V and 1 base from J, with 9 bases between. This CDR3 has 15 amino acids. The CDR3 spells CASSLGDTRTDTQYF. CDR3 DNA sequence: TGCGCCAGCAGCTTGGGGGACACACGCACAGATACGCAGTATTTT. Full variable domain (rest looked up from reference TRBV5-1 and TRBJ2-3): KAGVTQTPRYLIKTRGQQVTLSCSPISGHRSVSWYQQTPGQGLQFLFEYFSETQRNKGNFPGRFSGRQFSNSRSEMNVSTLELGDSALYLCASSLGDTRTDTQYFGPGTRLTVL.

The chain combines TRBV14 with TRBJ2-3, with TRBD1 as a possible D gene (6 bases). The CDR3 extends over 16 amino acids. V was trimmed by 0 bases and J by 7 bases, leaving 17 bases between them. Looked up from germline, CDR1 is SGHDN and CDR2 is FVKESK. The CDR3 DNA is TGTGCCAGCAGCCAAGATTATGACCTGGGGGCTCATACGCAGTATTTT. Translation gives CASSQDYDLGAHTQYF.

This rearrangement joins TRBV14 to TRBJ2-5; 7 bases align to TRBD1. The CDR3 has 16 amino acids. Germline V gene lookup returns CDR1 SGHDN and CDR2 FVKESK. Germline trimming cut 3 bases from V and 5 bases from J; bases unmatched to any gene: 12. For the CDR3, the DNA is TGTGCCAGCAGCCAGGCGTTCCGACAGGGCGCGGAGACCCAGTACTTC. It translates to CASSQAFRQGAETQYF.

This clonotype was counted many times. The chain recombines TRBV7-9 with TRBJ1-1; D not certain. The CDR3 is 14 residues long. V was clipped by 4 bases and J by 5 bases, with 14 bases between them. Per the germline V gene, CDR1 is SEHNR and CDR2 is FQNEAQ (reference sequence). CDR3 sequence (DNA): TGTGCCAGCAGCTGGCTTGAGATGAGTACTGAAGCTTTCTTT. The encoded protein is CASSWLEMSTEAFF.